The 5 T cell receptor beta chains below all came from one sample that was sequenced in a study of PD-1 blockade in classical Hodgkin lymphoma. Each patient's relapse followed autologous stem cell transplantation, and brentuximab vedotin exposure varied. By magnetic negative selection, CD8+ T cells were isolated from the thawed PBMCs. Assay used: immunoSEQ multiplex PCR; TCRdb lists only in-frame clones, some missing. Counted here are 25,000 to 30,000 clones, about 86% occurring once; the ten biggest clones make up less than 7.5%. The specimen comprised CD8+ T cells from blood, sampled at baseline. Receptors originate from a human donor with classical Hodgkin lymphoma.

The rearrangement links TRBV7-8 to TRBJ2-7; 8 bases are a match to TRBD2. The CDR3 loop spans 14 amino acids. Germline-derived CDR1 and CDR2 are SGHVS and FQNEAQ. Losses at the gene ends were 4 bases for V and 3 bases for J; bases not matched to a gene: 5. The CDR3 loop reads CASSYSGTFYEQYF. DNA for the CDR3: TGTGCCAGCAGCTATAGCGGGACCTTCTACGAGCAGTACTTC.

The chain uses TRBV29-1 and TRBJ1-1, with D unclear. This CDR3 has 11 amino acids. CDR1 and CDR2 from the germline V gene are SQVTM and ANQGSEA. Trimming shortened V by 6 bases and J by 1 base, and 6 bases separated the two germline ends. The CDR3 reads CSVPKNTEAFF. The CDR3 DNA follows: TGCAGCGTACCGAAGAACACTGAAGCTTTCTTT.

This clone was counted a single time. The gene calls are TRBV18 and TRBJ1-5; D is perhaps TRBD1 (6 bases). The CDR3 has 15 amino acids. With 5 bases removed from V and 0 bases from J, the gap between germline ends came to 11 bases. CDR1 and CDR2 (germline): KGHSH, LQKENI. The CDR3 sequence: CASSATGISNQPQHF. The CDR3 coding sequence is TGTGCCAGCTCAGCCACAGGGATTAGCAATCAGCCCCAGCATTTT.

V and J are TRBV4-1 and TRBJ1-1; TRBD1 might be the D (6 bases). The V gene's germline CDR1 is MGHRA and CDR2 YSYEKL. The CDR3 totals 15 residues. V gave up 1 base and J gave up 4 bases, with 13 bases separating them. CDR3 in DNA: TGCGCCAGCAGCCAAGTCATACAGGGTTCCACTGAAGCTTTCTTT. Translating it yields CASSQVIQGSTEAFF.

The chain combines TRBV11-1 with TRBJ2-5; D might be TRBD2 (5 bases). Germline V lookup: CDR1 SGHAT, CDR2 FQDESV (reference sequence). The CDR3 loop spans 14 amino acids. V lost 5 bases and J 5 bases, leaving 15 bases between the germline ends. The CDR3 coding sequence is TGTGCCAGCAGCCAACTGGACGGGGAGGAGACCCAGTACTTC. Its protein product is CASSQLDGEETQYF. Combining the CDR3 with reference TRBV11-1 and TRBJ2-5 gives the whole variable domain EAEVAQSPRYKITEKSQAVAFWCDPISGHATLYWYRQILGQGPELLVQFQDESVVDDSQLPKDRFSAERLKGVDSTLKIQPAELGDSAMYLCASSQLDGEETQYFGPGTRLLVL.